This entry describes one T cell receptor (beta chain). These data are taken from a study of cytomegalovirus exposure and HLA in healthy donors. The CDR3 is 17 amino acids. V lost 0 bases, J lost 2 bases, and 14 bases lay in between. The germline gives CDR1 SGHDT, CDR2 YYEEEE. Use of 60 Vbeta and 13 Jbeta primers characterized the PCR. Sequenced by immunoSEQ multiplex PCR; TCRdb stores in-frame clones only, minus some. The data contain 95,000 to 150,000 clones, over 80% of them singletons. Sequences were obtained from PBMCs. V and J are TRBV5-6 and TRBJ2-2; perhaps TRBD1 as D (6 bases). This TCR came from a man aged 25 to 40 in good health and CMV-seronegative. This CDR3 reads CASSLEGGEGNTGELFF. CDR3 coding DNA: TGTGCCAGCAGCTTGGAAGGGGGAGAGGGCAACACCGGGGAGCTGTTTTTT.